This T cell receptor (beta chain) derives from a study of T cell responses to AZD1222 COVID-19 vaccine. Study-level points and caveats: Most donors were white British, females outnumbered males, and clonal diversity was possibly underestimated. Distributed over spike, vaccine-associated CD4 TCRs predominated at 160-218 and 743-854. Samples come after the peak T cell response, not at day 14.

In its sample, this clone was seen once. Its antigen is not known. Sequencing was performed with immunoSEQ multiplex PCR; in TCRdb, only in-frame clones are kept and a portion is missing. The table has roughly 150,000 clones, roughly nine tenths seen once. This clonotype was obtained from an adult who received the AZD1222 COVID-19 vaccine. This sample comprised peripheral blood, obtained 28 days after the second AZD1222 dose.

The CDR3 nucleotides are TGTGCCAGCAGCGCAAGGGGGACCGGCTACACCTTC. Translation: CASSARGTGYTF. J is TRBJ1-2 and V is TRBV9; D might be TRBD1 (6 bases). Germline V gene sequence: CDR1 SGDLS, CDR2 YYNGEE. The CDR3 covers 12 residues. Trimming took 3 bases from V and 8 from J, leaving 11 bases between them.